This TCR beta chain came from a study of cytomegalovirus exposure and HLA in healthy donors. Study-level information: One earlier analysis, a look at about 179 million T cells, found almost 120 million unique TCR beta sequences. The Caucasian-associated ancestry cluster contained 81% of the approximately 400 genotyped donors.

PCR employed 60 Vbeta and 13 Jbeta primers. As handled by the study authors: Later, 65 million to 85 million unique TCR beta chains were counted in an analysis, and approximately 9.9 million of them were shared. TCRdb keeps only in-frame clones here, not all; method: immunoSEQ multiplex PCR. V and J calls and clone size are given by that table; D and trimming were obtained from the DNA. This table holds roughly 43,000 clones, approximately 60% found once. V lost 0 bases to trimming and J lost 3 bases, with 15 bases between them. Germline V gene data show CDR1 as SGHVS and CDR2 as FQNEAQ. The CDR3 is 16 residues long. Study results and caveats: Researchers catalogued about 150 TCR beta chains as cytomegalovirus-associated.

Concerning this clone: The antigen is not known.

This chain links TRBV7-8 with TRBJ2-7; D perhaps matches TRBD1 (5 bases). Sequencing input: PBMCs. This receptor was identified in a human donor in good health. CDR3 DNA sequence: TGTGCCAGCAGCTTAGCGCAGGGCAGATCGTACTACGAGCAGTACTTC. This translates into CASSLAQGRSYYEQYF. The entire variable domain, with the rest obtained from reference TRBV7-8 and TRBJ2-7, is as follows: GAGVSQSPRYKVAKRGQDVALRCDPISGHVSLFWYQQALGQGPEFLTYFQNEAQLDKSGLPSDRFFAERPEGSVSTLKIQRTQQEDSAVYLCASSLAQGRSYYEQYFGPGTRLTVT.